The clone carrying this TCR beta chain was seen ten or more times. No antigen is known for it. From germline, CDR1 is KGHDR and CDR2 SFDVKD. This CDR3 spans 13 amino acids. The junction had 6 bases not matched to a gene; V was cut back by 10 bases and J by 5 bases. This entry belongs to a study of prognosis after radiotherapy for stage I lung cancer. Background on the study: There were no patients who received concurrent therapy with stereotactic body radiotherapy.

Genomic DNA yielded TCR beta CDR3, amplified by two-round multiplex PCR. The use of primers specific to each TRBV and TRBJ gene characterized first-round PCR. Each CDR3 protein gets one entry after TCRdb re-called the multiplex PCR reads with MiXCR. Of about 51,000 distinct CDR3 sequences in the sample, roughly 36% are singletons; the top ten hold about a tenth. Whole-study findings and limits: When patients developed distant metastases, their Shannon entropy after stereotactic body radiation therapy was lower.

Disease was node-negative on CT and PET/CT in all patients; none had prior chemotherapy, radiotherapy or other malignancies. The clonotype originates from a donor older than 45 with non-small cell lung cancer. Sample: PBMCs, taken before or after stereotactic body radiation therapy (not recorded which). The rearrangement links TRBV24-1 to TRBJ2-1, with 8 nucleotides matching TRBD2. The CDR3 sequence: CATREGQNNEQFF. CDR3 bases: TGTGCCACTCGGGAGGGGCAAAACAATGAGCAGTTCTTC.